This TCR beta chain is from a study of graft-versus-host responses after intestinal transplantation. Across the study: Recipients were given multivisceral, liver-intestinal, or isolated intestinal transplants. Every transplant recipient was induced with anti-thymocyte globulin, then maintained on tacrolimus and steroids for two to three years.

Regarding the study as a whole: Within allografts, high graft-versus-host to host-versus-graft clonal ratios were seen among patients with graft-donor T cell macrochimerism.

This clone was counted a few times. The antigen remains undetermined. Repertoires were generated with immunoSEQ multiplex PCR, while TCRdb's copy carries only in-frame clones and drops some. The profile shows about 100,000 clones, 90% to 95% of them singletons. This sequence originates from a human donor who was the organ donor for an intestinal transplant. The input for sequencing was unstimulated CD4+ T cells sorted from spleen or lymph node cells, taken before transplant.

DNA of the CDR3: TGTGCCAGTAACAGGGGGAGCACTGAAGCTTTCTTT. This sequence encodes CASNRGSTEAFF. The chain combines TRBV19 with TRBJ1-1; 8 bases match TRBD1. Germline V CDR1 and CDR2: LNHDA, SQIVND (reference sequence). The CDR3 sequence is 12 residues long. Trimming took 7 bases from V and 4 from J; bases not matched to a gene: 2. Filled out from reference TRBV19 and TRBJ1-1, the complete variable domain reads DGGITQSPKYLFRKEGQNVTLSCEQNLNHDAMYWYRQDPGQGLRLIYYSQIVNDFQKGDIAEGYSVSREKKESFPLTVTSAQKNPTAFYLCASNRGSTEAFFGQGTRLTVV.